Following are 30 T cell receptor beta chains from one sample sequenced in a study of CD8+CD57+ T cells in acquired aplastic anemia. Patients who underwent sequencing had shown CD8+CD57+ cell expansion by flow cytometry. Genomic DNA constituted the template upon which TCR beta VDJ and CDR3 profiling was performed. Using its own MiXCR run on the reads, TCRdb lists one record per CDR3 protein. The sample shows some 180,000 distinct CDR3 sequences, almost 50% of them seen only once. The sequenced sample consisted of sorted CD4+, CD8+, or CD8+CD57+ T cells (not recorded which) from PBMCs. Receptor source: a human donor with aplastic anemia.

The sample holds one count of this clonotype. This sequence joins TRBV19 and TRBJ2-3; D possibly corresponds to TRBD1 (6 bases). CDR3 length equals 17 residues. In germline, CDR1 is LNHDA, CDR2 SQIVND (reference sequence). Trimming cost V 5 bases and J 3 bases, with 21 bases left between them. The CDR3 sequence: CASSPGTQVEGTDTQYF. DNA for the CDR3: TGTGCCAGTAGTCCCGGGACACAAGTGGAAGGTACAGATACGCAGTATTTT. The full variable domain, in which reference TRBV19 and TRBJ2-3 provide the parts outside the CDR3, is DGGITQSPKYLFRKEGQNVTLSCEQNLNHDAMYWYRQDPGQGLRLIYYSQIVNDFQKGDIAEGYSVSREKKESFPLTVTSAQKNPTAFYLCASSPGTQVEGTDTQYFGPGTRLTVL.

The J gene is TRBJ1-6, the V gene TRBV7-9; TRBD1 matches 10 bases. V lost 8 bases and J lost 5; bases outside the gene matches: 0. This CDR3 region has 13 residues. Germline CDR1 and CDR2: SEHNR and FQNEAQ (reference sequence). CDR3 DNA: TGTGCCAGCGGGACAGGGGATAATTCACCCCTCCACTTT. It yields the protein CASGTGDNSPLHF.

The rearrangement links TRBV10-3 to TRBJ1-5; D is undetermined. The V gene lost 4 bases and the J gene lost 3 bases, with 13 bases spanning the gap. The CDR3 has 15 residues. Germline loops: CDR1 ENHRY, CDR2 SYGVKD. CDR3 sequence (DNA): TGTGCCATCAGTGTTGGGCAAGACGACAATCAGCCCCAGCATTTT. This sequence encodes CAISVGQDDNQPQHF.

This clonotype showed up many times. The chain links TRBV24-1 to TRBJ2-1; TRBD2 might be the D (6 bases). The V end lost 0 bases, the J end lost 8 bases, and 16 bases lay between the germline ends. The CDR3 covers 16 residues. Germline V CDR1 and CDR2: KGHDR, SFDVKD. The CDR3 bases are TGTGCCACCAGTGATTTGTGGCGGGGTGGGGGAGATGAGCAGTTCTTC. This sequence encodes CATSDLWRGGGDEQFF.

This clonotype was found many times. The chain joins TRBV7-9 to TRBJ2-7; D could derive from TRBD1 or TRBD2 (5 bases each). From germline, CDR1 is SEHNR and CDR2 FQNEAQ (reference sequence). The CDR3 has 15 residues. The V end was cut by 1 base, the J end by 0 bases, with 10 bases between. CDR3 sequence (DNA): TGTGCCAGCAGCTTAGGGGACGGAAGCTCCTACGAGCAGTACTTC. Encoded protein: CASSLGDGSSYEQYF. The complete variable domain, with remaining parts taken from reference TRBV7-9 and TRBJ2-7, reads DTGVSQNPRHKITKRGQNVTFRCDPISEHNRLYWYRQTLGQGPEFLTYFQNEAQLEKSRLLSDRFSAERPKGSFSTLEIQRTEQGDSAMYLCASSLGDGSSYEQYFGPGTRLTVT.

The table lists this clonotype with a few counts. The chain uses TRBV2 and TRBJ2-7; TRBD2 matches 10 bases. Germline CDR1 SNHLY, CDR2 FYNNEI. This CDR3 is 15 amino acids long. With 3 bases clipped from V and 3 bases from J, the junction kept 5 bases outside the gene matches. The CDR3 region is CASSELAGEGYEQYF. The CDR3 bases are TGTGCCAGCAGTGAGCTAGCGGGGGAGGGCTACGAGCAGTACTTC.

CDR3 sequence: CASSGDSYEHF. CDR3 nucleotide sequence: TGTGCCAGCAGCGGCGACAGCTACGAGCATTTT. The chain recombines TRBV2 with TRBJ1-5, with D perhaps TRBD1 (5 bases). CDR1 and CDR2 from the germline V gene are SNHLY and FYNNEI. Trimming removed 6 bases from V and 14 bases from J, with 14 bases in between. The CDR3 has 11 amino acids.

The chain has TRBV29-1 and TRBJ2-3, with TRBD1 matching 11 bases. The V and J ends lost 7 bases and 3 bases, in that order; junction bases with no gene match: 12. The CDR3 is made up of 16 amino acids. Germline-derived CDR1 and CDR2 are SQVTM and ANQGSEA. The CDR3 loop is CSGKPGQGVRTDTQYF. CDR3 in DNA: TGCAGCGGGAAGCCGGGACAGGGGGTGCGGACAGATACGCAGTATTTT.

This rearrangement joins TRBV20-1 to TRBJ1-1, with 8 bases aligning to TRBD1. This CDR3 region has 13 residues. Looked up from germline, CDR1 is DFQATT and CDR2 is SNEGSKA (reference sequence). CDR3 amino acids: CSVDGQGKLRAFF. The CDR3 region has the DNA TGCAGCGTAGATGGACAGGGAAAGCTGCGGGCTTTCTTT.

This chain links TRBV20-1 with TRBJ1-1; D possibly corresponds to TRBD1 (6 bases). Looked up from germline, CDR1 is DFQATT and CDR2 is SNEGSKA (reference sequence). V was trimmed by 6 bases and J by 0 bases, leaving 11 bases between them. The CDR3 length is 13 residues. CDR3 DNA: TGCAGTGCCGACAGACAGGTGAACACTGAAGCTTTCTTT. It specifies CSADRQVNTEAFF.

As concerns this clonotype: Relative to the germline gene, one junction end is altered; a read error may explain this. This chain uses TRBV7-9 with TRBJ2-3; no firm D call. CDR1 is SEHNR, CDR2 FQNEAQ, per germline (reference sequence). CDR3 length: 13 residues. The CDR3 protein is CASSVRASDTQYF. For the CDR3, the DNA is TGTGCTAGCAGCGTTCGGGCTTCGGATACGCAGTATTTT. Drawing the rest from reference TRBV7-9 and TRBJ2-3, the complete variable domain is DTGVSQNPRHKITKRGQNVTFRCDPISEHNRLYWYRQTLGQGPEFLTYFQNEAQLEKSRLLSDRFSAERPKGSFSTLEIQRTEQGDSAMYLCASSVRASDTQYFGPGTRLTVL.

CDR3 residues: CASRLQGSTYEQYF. In DNA form, the CDR3 reads TGTGCCAGCAGGTTACAGGGAAGTACCTACGAGCAGTACTTC. The chain is built from TRBV5-5 and TRBJ2-7, with D perhaps matching TRBD1 (6 bases). V shed 5 bases and J shed 2 bases, with 14 bases lying between them. Germline CDR1 is SGHKS and CDR2 is YYEKEE (reference sequence). The length of the CDR3 is 14 residues.

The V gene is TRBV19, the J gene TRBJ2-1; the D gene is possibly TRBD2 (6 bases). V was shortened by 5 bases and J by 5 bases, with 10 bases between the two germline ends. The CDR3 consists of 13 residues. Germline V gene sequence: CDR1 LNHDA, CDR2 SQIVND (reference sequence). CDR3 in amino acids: CASSVTSNNEQFF. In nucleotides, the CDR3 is TGTGCCAGTAGTGTGACTAGTAACAATGAGCAGTTCTTC.

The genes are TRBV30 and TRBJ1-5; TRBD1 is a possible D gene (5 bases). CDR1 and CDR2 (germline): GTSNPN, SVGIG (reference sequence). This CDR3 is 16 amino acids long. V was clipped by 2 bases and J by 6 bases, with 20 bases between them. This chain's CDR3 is CAWSPKVGVVGQPQHF. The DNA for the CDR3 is TGTGCCTGGAGTCCTAAAGTGGGGGTAGTCGGTCAGCCCCAGCATTTT.

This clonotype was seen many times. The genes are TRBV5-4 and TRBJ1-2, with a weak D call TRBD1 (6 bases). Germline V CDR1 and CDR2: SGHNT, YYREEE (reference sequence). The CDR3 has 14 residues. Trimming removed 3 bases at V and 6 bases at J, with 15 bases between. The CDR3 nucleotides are TGTGCCAGCAGCTCCCCCTTGGGGGGCAATGGCTACACCTTC. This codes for CASSSPLGGNGYTF. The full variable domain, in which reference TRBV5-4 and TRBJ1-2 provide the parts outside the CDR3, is ETGVTQSPTHLIKTRGQQVTLRCSSQSGHNTVSWYQQALGQGPQFIFQYYREEENGRGNFPPRFSGLQFPNYSSELNVNALELDDSALYLCASSSPLGGNGYTFGSGTRLTVV.

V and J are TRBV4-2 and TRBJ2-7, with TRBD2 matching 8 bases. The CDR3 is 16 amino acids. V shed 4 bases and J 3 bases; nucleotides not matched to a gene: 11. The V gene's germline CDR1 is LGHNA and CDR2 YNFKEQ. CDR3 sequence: CASSPPSQRGFYEQYF. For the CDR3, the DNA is TGTGCCAGCAGCCCTCCGAGTCAGCGGGGGTTCTACGAGCAGTACTTC.

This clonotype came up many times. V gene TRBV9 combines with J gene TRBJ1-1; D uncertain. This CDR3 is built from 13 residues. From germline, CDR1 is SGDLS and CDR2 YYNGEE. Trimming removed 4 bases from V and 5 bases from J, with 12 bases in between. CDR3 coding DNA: TGTGCCAGCAGCCCAACCGTGAGGACTGAAGCTTTCTTT. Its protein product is CASSPTVRTEAFF. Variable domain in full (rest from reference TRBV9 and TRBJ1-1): DSGVTQTPKHLITATGQRVTLRCSPRSGDLSVYWYQQSLDQGLQFLIQYYNGEERAKGNILERFSAQQFPDLHSELNLSSLELGDSALYFCASSPTVRTEAFFGQGTRLTVV.

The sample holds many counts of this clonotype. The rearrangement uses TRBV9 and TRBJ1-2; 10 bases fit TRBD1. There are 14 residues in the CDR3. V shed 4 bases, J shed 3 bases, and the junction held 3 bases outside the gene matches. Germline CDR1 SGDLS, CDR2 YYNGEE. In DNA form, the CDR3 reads TGTGCCAGCAGCCGCGGGACAGGGGACTATGGCTACACCTTC. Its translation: CASSRGTGDYGYTF.

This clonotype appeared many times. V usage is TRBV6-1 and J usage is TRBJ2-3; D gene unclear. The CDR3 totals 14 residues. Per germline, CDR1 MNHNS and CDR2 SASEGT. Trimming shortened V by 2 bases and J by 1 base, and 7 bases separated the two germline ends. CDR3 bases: TGTGCCAGCAGTGAATTGGACGGCACAGATACGCAGTATTTT. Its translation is CASSELDGTDTQYF.

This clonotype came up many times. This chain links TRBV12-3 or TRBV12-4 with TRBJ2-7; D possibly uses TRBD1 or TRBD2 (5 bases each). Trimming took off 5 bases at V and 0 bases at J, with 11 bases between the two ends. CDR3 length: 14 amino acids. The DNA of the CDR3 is TGTGCCAGCAGTGGGGGAGCTAGCTCCTACGAGCAGTACTTC. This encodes CASSGGASSYEQYF.

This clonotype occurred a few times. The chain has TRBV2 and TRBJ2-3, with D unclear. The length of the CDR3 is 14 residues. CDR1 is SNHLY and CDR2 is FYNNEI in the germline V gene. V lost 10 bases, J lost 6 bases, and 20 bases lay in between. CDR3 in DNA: TGTGCCACCCCACGGGCAGTAGAAGGTGATACGCAGTATTTT. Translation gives CATPRAVEGDTQYF.

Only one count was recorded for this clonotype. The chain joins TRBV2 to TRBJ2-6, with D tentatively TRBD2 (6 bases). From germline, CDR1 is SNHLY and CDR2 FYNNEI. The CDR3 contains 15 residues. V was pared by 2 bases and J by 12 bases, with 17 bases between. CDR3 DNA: TGTGCCAGCAGTGAAATCTGGTCGGGGGATGCCGTCCTGACTTTC. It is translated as CASSEIWSGDAVLTF.

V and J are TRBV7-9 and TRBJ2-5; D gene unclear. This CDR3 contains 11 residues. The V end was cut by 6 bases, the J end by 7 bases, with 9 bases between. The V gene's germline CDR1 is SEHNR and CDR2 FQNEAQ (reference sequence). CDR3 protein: CASSPSGTQYF. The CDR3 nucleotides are TGTGCCAGCAGTCCCTCCGGGACCCAGTACTTC.

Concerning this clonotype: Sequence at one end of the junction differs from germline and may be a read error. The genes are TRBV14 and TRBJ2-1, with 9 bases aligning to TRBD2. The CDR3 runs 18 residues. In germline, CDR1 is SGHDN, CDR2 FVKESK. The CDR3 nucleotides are TGTGCCAGCAGCCAAGATGGGAAGCGGGGGGACTCCTACAATGAGCAGTCCTTC. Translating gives CASSQDGKRGDSYNEQSF.

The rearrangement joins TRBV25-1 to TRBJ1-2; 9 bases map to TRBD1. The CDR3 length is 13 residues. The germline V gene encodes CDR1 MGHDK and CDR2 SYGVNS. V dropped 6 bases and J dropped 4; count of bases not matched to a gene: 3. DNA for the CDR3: TGTGCCAGCAGCTTGACAGGGGGCTATGGCTACACCTTC. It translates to CASSLTGGYGYTF.

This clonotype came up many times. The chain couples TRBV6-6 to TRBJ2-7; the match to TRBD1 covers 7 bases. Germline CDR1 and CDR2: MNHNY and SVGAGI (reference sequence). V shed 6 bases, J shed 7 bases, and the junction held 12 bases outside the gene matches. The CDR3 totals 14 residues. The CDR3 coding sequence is TGTGCCAGCAGATCGAGACAGGGTTTATTTGAGCAGTACTTC. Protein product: CASRSRQGLFEQYF.

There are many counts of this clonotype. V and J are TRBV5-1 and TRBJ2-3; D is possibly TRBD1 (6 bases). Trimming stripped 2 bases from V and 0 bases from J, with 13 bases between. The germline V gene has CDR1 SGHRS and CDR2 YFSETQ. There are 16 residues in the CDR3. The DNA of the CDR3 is TGCGCCAGCAGCTTACAGGGCCTAACTAGCACAGATACGCAGTATTTT. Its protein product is CASSLQGLTSTDTQYF.

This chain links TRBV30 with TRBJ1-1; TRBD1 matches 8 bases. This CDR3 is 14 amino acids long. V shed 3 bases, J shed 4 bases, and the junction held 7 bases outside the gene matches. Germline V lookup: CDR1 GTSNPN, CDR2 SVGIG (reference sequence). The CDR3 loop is CAWRGVTGVTEAFF. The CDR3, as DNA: TGTGCCTGGAGAGGCGTGACAGGGGTCACTGAAGCTTTCTTT. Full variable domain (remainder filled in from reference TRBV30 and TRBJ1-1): SQTIHQWPATLVQPVGSPLSLECTVEGTSNPNLYWYRQAAGRGLQLLFYSVGIGQISSEVPQNLSASRPQDRQFILSSKKLLLSDSGFYLCAWRGVTGVTEAFFGQGTRLTVV.

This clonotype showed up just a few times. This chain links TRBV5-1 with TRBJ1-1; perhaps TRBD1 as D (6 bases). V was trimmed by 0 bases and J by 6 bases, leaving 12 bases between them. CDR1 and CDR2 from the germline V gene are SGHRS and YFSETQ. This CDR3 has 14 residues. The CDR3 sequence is CASSLDREDPEAFF. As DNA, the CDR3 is TGCGCCAGCAGCTTGGACAGGGAGGATCCTGAAGCTTTCTTT.

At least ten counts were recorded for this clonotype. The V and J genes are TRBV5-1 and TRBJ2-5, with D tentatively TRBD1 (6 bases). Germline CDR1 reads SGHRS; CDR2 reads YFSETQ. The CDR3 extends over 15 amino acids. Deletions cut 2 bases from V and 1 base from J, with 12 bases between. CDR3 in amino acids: CASSFLGQGQETQYF. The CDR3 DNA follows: TGCGCCAGCAGCTTCCTGGGACAAGGCCAAGAGACCCAGTACTTC.